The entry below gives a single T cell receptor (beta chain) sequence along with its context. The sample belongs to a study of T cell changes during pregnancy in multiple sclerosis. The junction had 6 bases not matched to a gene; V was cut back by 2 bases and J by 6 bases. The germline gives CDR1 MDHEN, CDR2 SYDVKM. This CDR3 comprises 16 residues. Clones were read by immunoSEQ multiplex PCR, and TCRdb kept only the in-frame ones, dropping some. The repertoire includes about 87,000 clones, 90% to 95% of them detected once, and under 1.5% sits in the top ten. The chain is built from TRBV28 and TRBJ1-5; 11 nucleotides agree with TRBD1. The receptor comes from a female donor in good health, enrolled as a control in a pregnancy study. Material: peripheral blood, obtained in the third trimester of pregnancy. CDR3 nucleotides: TGTGCCAGCAGTTTAACCGGGACAGGGGGTATTCAGCCCCAGCATTTT. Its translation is CASSLTGTGGIQPQHF.